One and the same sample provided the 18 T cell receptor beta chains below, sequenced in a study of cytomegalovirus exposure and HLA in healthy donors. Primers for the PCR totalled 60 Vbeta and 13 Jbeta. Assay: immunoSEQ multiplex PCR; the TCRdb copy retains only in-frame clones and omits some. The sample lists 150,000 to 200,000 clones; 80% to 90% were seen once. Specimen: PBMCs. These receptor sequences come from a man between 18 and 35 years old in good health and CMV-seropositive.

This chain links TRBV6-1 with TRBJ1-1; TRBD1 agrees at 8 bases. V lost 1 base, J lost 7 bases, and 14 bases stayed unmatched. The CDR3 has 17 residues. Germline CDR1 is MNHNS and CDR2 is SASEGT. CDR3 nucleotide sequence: TGTGCCAGCAGTGAAGGAACTTTGAGGACAGGGTCGATTGAAGCTTTCTTT. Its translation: CASSEGTLRTGSIEAFF.

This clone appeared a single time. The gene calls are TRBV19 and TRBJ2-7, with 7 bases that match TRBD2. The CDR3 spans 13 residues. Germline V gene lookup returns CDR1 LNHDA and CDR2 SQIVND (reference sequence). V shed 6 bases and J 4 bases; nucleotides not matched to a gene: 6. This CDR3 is CASSGGSLYEQYF. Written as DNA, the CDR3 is TGTGCCAGTAGCGGGGGGAGTTTGTACGAGCAGTACTTC. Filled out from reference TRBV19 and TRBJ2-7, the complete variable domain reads DGGITQSPKYLFRKEGQNVTLSCEQNLNHDAMYWYRQDPGQGLRLIYYSQIVNDFQKGDIAEGYSVSREKKESFPLTVTSAQKNPTAFYLCASSGGSLYEQYFGPGTRLTVT.

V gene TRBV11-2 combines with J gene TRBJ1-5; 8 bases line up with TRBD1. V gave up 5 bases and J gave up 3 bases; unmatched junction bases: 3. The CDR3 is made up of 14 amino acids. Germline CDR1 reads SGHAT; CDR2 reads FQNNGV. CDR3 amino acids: CASSRTGINQPQHF. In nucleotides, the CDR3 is TGTGCCAGCAGCCGGACAGGGATCAATCAGCCCCAGCATTTT. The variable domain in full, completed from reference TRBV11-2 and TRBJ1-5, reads EAGVAQSPRYKIIEKRQSVAFWCNPISGHATLYWYQQILGQGPKLLIQFQNNGVVDDSQLPKDRFSAERLKGVDSTLKIQPAKLEDSAVYLCASSRTGINQPQHFGDGTRLSIL.

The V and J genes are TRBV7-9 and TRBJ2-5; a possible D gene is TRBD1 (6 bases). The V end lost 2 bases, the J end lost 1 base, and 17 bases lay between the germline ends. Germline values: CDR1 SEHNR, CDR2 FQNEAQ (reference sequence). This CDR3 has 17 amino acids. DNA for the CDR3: TGTGCCAGCAGCTTAATACTTGGACAGCAAGCCCAAGAGACCCAGTACTTC. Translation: CASSLILGQQAQETQYF.

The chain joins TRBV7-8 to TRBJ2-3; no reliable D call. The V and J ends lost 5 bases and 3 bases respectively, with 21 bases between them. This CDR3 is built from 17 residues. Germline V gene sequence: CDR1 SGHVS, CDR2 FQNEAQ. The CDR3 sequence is CASSPIVIIRATDTQYF. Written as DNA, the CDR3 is TGTGCCAGCAGCCCAATAGTAATAATTCGAGCTACAGATACGCAGTATTTT.

Here the CDR3 DNA reads TGCGCCAGCAGCTTGGGAGTCGGGGGGTACAATGAGCAGTTCTTC. The encoded protein is CASSLGVGGYNEQFF. The rearrangement joins TRBV5-1 to TRBJ2-1; 7 positions agree with TRBD2. CDR1 is SGHRS and CDR2 is YFSETQ in the germline V gene. The CDR3 runs 15 residues. V was pared by 0 bases and J by 4 bases, with 4 bases of the junction left unmatched.

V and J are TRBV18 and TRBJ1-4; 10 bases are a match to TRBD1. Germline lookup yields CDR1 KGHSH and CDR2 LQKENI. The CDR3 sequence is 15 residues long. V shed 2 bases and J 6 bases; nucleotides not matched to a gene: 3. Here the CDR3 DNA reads TGTGCCAGCTCACCAACCGGGACAGGGGATGAAAAACTGTTTTTT. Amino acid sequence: CASSPTGTGDEKLFF.

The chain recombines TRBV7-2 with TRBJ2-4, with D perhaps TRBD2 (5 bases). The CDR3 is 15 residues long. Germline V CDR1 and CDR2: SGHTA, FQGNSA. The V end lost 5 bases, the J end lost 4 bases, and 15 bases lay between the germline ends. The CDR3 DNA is TGTGCCAGCAGCGCCCTTCAGACGGGGAAAAACATTCAGTACTTC. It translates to CASSALQTGKNIQYF.

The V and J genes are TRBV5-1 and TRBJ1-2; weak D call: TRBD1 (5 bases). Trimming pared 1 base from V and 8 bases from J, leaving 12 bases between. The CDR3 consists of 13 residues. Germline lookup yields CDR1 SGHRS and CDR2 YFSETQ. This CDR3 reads CASSLTGSEGYTF. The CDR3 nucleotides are TGCGCCAGCAGCTTGACAGGATCTGAAGGCTACACCTTC.

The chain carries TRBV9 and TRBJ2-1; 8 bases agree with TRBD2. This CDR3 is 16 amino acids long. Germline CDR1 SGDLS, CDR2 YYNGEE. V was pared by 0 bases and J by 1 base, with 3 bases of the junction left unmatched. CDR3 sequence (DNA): TGTGCCAGCAGCGTAGGAACTAGCGGATCCTACAATGAGCAGTTCTTC. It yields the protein CASSVGTSGSYNEQFF.

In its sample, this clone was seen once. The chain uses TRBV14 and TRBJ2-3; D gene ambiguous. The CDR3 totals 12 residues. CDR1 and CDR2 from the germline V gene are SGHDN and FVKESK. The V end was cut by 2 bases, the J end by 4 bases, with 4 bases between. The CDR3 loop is CASSQLPDTQYF. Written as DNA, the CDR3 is TGTGCCAGCAGCCAACTCCCAGATACGCAGTATTTT.

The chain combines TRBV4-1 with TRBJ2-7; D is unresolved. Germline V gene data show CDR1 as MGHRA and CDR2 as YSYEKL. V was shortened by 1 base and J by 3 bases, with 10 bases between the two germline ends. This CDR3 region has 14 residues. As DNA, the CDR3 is TGCGCCAGCAGCCAAGTAAACCCCGGCTACGAGCAGTACTTC. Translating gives CASSQVNPGYEQYF.

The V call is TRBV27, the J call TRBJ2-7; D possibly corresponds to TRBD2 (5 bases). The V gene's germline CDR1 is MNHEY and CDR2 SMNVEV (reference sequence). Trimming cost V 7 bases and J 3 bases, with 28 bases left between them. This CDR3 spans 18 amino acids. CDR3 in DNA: TGTGCCAGCACCACCTCGTGGGCAGTCGGCCAAGGAGGCTACGAGCAGTACTTC. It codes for CASTTSWAVGQGGYEQYF.

CDR3 sequence: CSVGLGQGKEGYTF. CDR3 DNA sequence: TGCAGCGTAGGCTTGGGACAGGGAAAGGAAGGCTACACCTTC. The chain recombines TRBV29-1 with TRBJ1-2; 9 nucleotides line up with TRBD1. Losses at the gene ends were 6 bases for V and 8 bases for J; bases not matched to a gene: 13. Germline V gene data show CDR1 as SQVTM and CDR2 as ANQGSEA. This CDR3 comprises 14 residues.

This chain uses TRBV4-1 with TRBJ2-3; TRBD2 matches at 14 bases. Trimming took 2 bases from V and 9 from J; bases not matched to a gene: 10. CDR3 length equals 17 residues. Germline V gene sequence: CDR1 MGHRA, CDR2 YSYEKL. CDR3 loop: CASSQFPQGLAGETQYF. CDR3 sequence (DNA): TGCGCCAGCAGCCAATTTCCACAGGGACTAGCGGGGGAGACGCAGTATTTT.

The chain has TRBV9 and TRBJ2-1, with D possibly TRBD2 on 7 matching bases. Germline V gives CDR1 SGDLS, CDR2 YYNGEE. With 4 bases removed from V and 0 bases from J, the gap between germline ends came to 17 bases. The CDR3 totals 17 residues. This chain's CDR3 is CASSLWGGHSSYNEQFF. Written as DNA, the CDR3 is TGTGCCAGCAGCCTTTGGGGGGGGCACAGCTCCTACAATGAGCAGTTCTTC.

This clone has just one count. CDR3 residues: CASNEDTYSYEQYF. In DNA, the CDR3 is TGTGCCAGCAATGAGGACACGTACTCCTACGAGCAGTACTTC. The chain is built from TRBV2 and TRBJ2-7, with a possible D match to TRBD1 (5 bases). V lost 7 bases and J 0 bases, leaving 13 bases between the germline ends. Germline assignment: CDR1 SNHLY and CDR2 FYNNEI. This CDR3 is built from 14 residues.

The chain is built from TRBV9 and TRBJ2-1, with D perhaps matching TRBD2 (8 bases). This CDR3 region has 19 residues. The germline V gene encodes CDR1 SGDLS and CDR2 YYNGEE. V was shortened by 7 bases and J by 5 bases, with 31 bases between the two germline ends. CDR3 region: CASSKRGRGAGPLNNEQFF. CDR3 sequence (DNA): TGTGCCAGCTCGAAGAGGGGGCGGGGGGCCGGCCCCCTCAACAATGAGCAGTTCTTC. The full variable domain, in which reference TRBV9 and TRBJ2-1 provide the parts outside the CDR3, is DSGVTQTPKHLITATGQRVTLRCSPRSGDLSVYWYQQSLDQGLQFLIQYYNGEERAKGNILERFSAQQFPDLHSELNLSSLELGDSALYFCASSKRGRGAGPLNNEQFFGPGTRLTVL.